The 5 T cell receptor beta chains reported below all come from one sample, sequenced in a study of control samples from healthy donors and cancer patients. The data were produced by immunoSEQ multiplex PCR, yet TCRdb's version contains in-frame clones alone and is incomplete. This sample yields fewer than 80,000 clones, of which roughly 90% are seen a single time; around 6% belongs to the top ten. Sequenced input: PBMCs. The receptors come from a man in his sixties with colorectal cancer.

The V and J genes are TRBV28 and TRBJ1-5; possibly TRBD1 for D (5 bases). The CDR3 runs to 16 residues. Trimming cost V 7 bases and J 2 bases, with 18 bases left between them. The V gene's germline CDR1 is MDHEN and CDR2 SYDVKM. CDR3 amino acids: CASTLQRGWGNQPQHF. CDR3 DNA sequence: TGTGCCAGCACCCTCCAGCGGGGCTGGGGCAATCAGCCCCAGCATTTT.

The chain is built from TRBV4-3 and TRBJ1-2; D unresolved. The germline V gene has CDR1 LGHNA and CDR2 YSLEER. V was shortened by 0 bases and J by 4 bases, with 9 bases between the two germline ends. This CDR3 has 14 amino acids. In DNA, the CDR3 is TGCGCCAGCAGCCAAGAAGTCCGATTCTATGGCTACACCTTC. Translation gives CASSQEVRFYGYTF.

The table lists this clone with a count of one. The genes are TRBV5-1 and TRBJ2-1; the match to TRBD2 covers 7 bases. The CDR3 is 16 residues long. Germline CDR1 SGHRS, CDR2 YFSETQ. The V segment lost 2 bases and the J segment 4 bases; nucleotides outside the gene matches: 9. CDR3 amino acids: CASSFGGEGRYNEQFF. CDR3 bases: TGCGCCAGCAGCTTTGGAGGGGAGGGGAGGTACAATGAGCAGTTCTTC.

V gene TRBV7-8 combines with J gene TRBJ1-1; D call uncertain. Trimming pared 2 bases from V and 2 bases from J, leaving 3 bases between. Germline assignment: CDR1 SGHVS and CDR2 FQNEAQ. The CDR3 length is 12 residues. The CDR3 is CASSLHNTEAFF. The DNA for the CDR3 is TGTGCCAGCAGCTTACACAACACTGAAGCTTTCTTT.

The CDR3 region is CATATRGQGTNEKLFF. The CDR3 DNA follows: TGTGCCACTGCGACCCGGGGACAGGGGACTAATGAAAAACTGTTTTTT. The V call is TRBV19, the J call TRBJ1-4; 10 nucleotides align to TRBD1. The CDR3 totals 16 residues. Trimming took 10 bases from V and 2 from J; bases not matched to a gene: 10. The V gene's germline CDR1 is LNHDA and CDR2 SQIVND (reference sequence).